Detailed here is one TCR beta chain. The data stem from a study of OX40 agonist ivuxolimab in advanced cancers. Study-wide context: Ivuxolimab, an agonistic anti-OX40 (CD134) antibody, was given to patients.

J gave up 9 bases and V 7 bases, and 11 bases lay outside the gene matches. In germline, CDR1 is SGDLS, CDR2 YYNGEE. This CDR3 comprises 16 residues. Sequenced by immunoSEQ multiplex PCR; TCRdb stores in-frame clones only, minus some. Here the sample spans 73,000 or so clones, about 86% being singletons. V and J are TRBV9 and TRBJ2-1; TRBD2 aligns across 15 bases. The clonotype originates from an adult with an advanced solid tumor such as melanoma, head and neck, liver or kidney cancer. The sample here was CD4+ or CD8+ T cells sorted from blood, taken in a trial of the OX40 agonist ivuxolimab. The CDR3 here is CASSPGLAGGNTEQFF. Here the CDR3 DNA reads TGTGCCAGCTCCCCCGGACTAGCGGGGGGGAATACTGAGCAGTTCTTC.